This TCR beta chain was observed in a study of blood T cell repertoires in COVID-19 (dated by TCRdb to 2018 to 2021). Regarding the research as a whole: Samples covering the acute and convalescent phases of COVID-19 were provided by collaborators in the United States, Italy and Spain. The samples were drawn from the first 160 participants of the ongoing ImmuneRACE study and from 1,254 subjects provided by 6 global collaborators. The prospective study material was composed of cDNA or gDNA derived from T cells, B-cell-depleted T cells, or PBMCs. Where HLA class I and class II types were available, the types were taken from metadata supplied by the sample provider, not from assay-based typing. The sample metadata nearly always contained a de-identified subject ID, COVID-19 status, age in years and sex. The dataset comprised deeply sampled blood TCRbeta repertoires from subjects exposed to, actively infected with, or recovered from COVID-19. The repertoires were released in a freely available public database intended as a resource for research on the immune response to SARS-CoV-2.

With respect to this clone: Its specific antigen is unknown. One base away there is no much larger clone; base qualities are not given.

Participants in the prospective study were aged roughly 18 to 100 years, lived in about two dozen United States geographic areas, and enrolled through a virtual design. In the prospective study, participants were assigned to cohorts based on the clinical history participants reported in a screening survey and a study questionnaire. Exposed participants had been in contact with someone with a PCR-confirmed or clinician-diagnosed COVID-19 case within 2 weeks of study entry. In the prospective study, whole blood, serum and a nasopharyngeal or oropharyngeal swab were collected from each participant by mobile phlebotomists. Participants in the prospective study had the option to provide additional blood draws and questionnaires over an approximately 2-month period. Before DNA extraction, blood samples from the prospective study were shipped at room temperature or frozen. TCRbeta CDR3 regions were amplified from genomic DNA by means of the immunoSEQ Assay, a bias-controlled multiplex PCR. As for the authors' bioinformatics: Nucleated cell counts per sample were estimated from amplification of reference gene primers within the assay. To quantify the absolute abundance of each unique TCRbeta CDR3 rearrangement, sequence reads were collapsed and filtered. For each sample, productive Simpson clonality was calculated as the square root of Simpson's diversity index over productive rearrangements. The source is immuneACCESS, and TCRdb retained only in-frame sequences with V and J called. Part of the clones is not carried over; for the studies checked, unresolved V genes explain less than half of this, and the remainder is unexplained. Clone size and the V and J calls come from that table; the DNA yielded D and trimming. The sample contains about 160,000 clones, around 87% of them found a single time. The top ten hold 4% of the sample.

The paper's findings and limits, for the study overall: The quantity of clinical and demographic metadata differed by source and by participant and was supplied without curation.

Sequencing was done on a sample of PBMCs or T cells enriched from blood (not recorded which). This TCR was recovered from a woman aged 40 to 50 who had been exposed to COVID-19.

The DNA reads TGTGCCAGCAGCAAGCTCGGTGGCTACACCTTC. This encodes CASSKLGGYTF. This sequence uses TRBV28 and TRBJ1-2; the D gene cannot be resolved reliably. V is shortened by 6 bases, J by 7 bases, and the region joining them spans 9 bases. CDR1 MDHEN and CDR2 SYDVKM are derived from the germline V gene. The CDR3 has 11 amino acids, counting the end cysteine and phenylalanine. The DNA shown is the 33-base CDR3, in frame from base 1.